The 16 T cell receptor beta chains reported below all come from one sample, sequenced in a study of vaccination effects on CD4 cells after COVID-19. Prior to sequencing, the ViraFEST assay stimulated PBMC with viral peptide pools, which expanded the antigen-specific CD4+ T cells. Having been cultured for roughly 10 days, the cells underwent CD4+ T cell isolation. Vaccine recipients lacked prior SARS-CoV-2 infection and had negative nucleocapsid antibodies. Their target antigens are unknown. TCRdb's copy holds only in-frame clones and misses some; the assay was immunoSEQ multiplex PCR. The sample includes about 73,000 clones, about four fifths of them seen just once. Sequences were derived from CD4+ T cells from PBMCs cultured with SARS-CoV-2 spike peptides, sampled before COVID-19 vaccination. The receptors were sampled from a human donor who received a COVID-19 vaccine.

The V gene is TRBV4-1, the J gene TRBJ1-5, with D possibly matching TRBD1 (5 bases). CDR3 length equals 16 residues. Germline V gene data show CDR1 as MGHRA and CDR2 as YSYEKL. Trimming cost V 7 bases and J 4 bases, with 20 bases left between them. The CDR3 DNA is TGCGCCAGCAACCATATCTTTGACAGTAAAAATCAGCCCCAGCATTTT. It yields the protein CASNHIFDSKNQPQHF.

In regard to this clone: Different DNA sequences within this sample yield the same CDR3. This sequence joins TRBV15 and TRBJ2-1; the D is unclear. The ends were cut back, 1 base at V and 4 bases at J, with 2 bases in the middle. The CDR3 spans 12 residues. Germline V CDR1 and CDR2: LNHNV, YYDKDF (reference sequence). This chain's CDR3 is CATSRGYNEQFF. The CDR3 region has the DNA TGTGCCACCAGCAGAGGGTACAATGAGCAGTTCTTC.

The chain employs TRBV7-9 and TRBJ1-3; a weak D match, TRBD1 (5 bases). Germline CDR1 and CDR2: SEHNR and FQNEAQ (reference sequence). This CDR3 spans 15 amino acids. V was trimmed by 4 bases and J by 0 bases, leaving 10 bases between them. CDR3 in amino acids: CASSSTGSSGNTIYF. CDR3 in DNA: TGTGCCAGCAGCTCAACAGGAAGCTCTGGAAACACCATATATTTT.

The chain links TRBV12-5 to TRBJ1-1; tentative D call: TRBD1 (6 bases). Germline CDR1 is LGHNT and CDR2 is FRNRAP. The CDR3 runs to 14 residues. With 0 bases removed from V and 3 bases from J, the gap between germline ends came to 8 bases. The CDR3 DNA reads as TGTGCTAGTGGTTTGGTAAGGGGGGACACTGAAGCTTTCTTT. Translating gives CASGLVRGDTEAFF.

This clone was seen a single time. The chain employs TRBV5-1 and TRBJ2-1, with 14 bases fitting TRBD2. Per the germline V gene, CDR1 is SGHRS and CDR2 is YFSETQ. The CDR3 has 15 amino acids. Trimming at V came to 4 bases and at J to 10 bases, leaving 7 bases not matched to a gene. The CDR3 loop is CASSLSTSGGEEQFF. In DNA, the CDR3 is TGCGCCAGCAGCCTCTCGACTAGCGGGGGGGAGGAGCAGTTCTTC.

The chain carries TRBV3-1 (or the pseudogene TRBV3-2) and TRBJ2-3; D gene unclear. Per germline, CDR1 LGHDT and CDR2 YNNKEL (reference sequence). V was shortened by 8 bases and J by 2 bases, with 5 bases between the two germline ends. The CDR3 loop spans 11 amino acids. The CDR3 loop reads CASSFTDTQYF. The DNA for the CDR3 is TGTGCCAGCTCGTTCACAGATACGCAGTATTTT.

This chain connects TRBV29-1 to TRBJ1-1; 10 bases map to TRBD1. The trim removed 7 bases at V and 6 bases at J, leaving 14 bases unmatched. Looked up from germline, CDR1 is SQVTM and CDR2 is ANQGSEA. There are 15 residues in the CDR3. The CDR3 DNA reads as TGCAGCGCTGCCGGGGACAGGGGTTTTGTGGCTGAAGCTTTCTTT. Its protein is CSAAGDRGFVAEAFF.

This chain uses TRBV5-1 with TRBJ1-1; D is perhaps TRBD1 (5 bases). Per germline, CDR1 SGHRS and CDR2 YFSETQ. The CDR3 contains 14 residues. V was pared by 0 bases and J by 1 base, with 7 bases between. This CDR3 is CASSLAQGNTEAFF. DNA for the CDR3: TGCGCCAGCAGCTTGGCCCAGGGGAACACTGAAGCTTTCTTT. Drawing the rest from reference TRBV5-1 and TRBJ1-1, the complete variable domain is KAGVTQTPRYLIKTRGQQVTLSCSPISGHRSVSWYQQTPGQGLQFLFEYFSETQRNKGNFPGRFSGRQFSNSRSEMNVSTLELGDSALYLCASSLAQGNTEAFFGQGTRLTVV.

This chain uses TRBV21-1 with TRBJ2-2; the table's D call of TRBD1 was not tested on the DNA. TRBV21-1 constitutes a pseudogene. CDR3 length: 20 residues. CDR3: CASSKVLGQGGTRGTGELFF. CDR3 nucleotides: TGTGCCAGCAGCAAAGTGCTGGGACAGGGAGGGACCCGCGGCACCGGGGAGCTGTTTTTT.

The J gene is TRBJ1-2, the V gene TRBV7-2, with D possibly being TRBD1 (6 bases). Trimming left V 4 bases short and J 6 bases short, with 15 bases between. Germline CDR1 SGHTA, CDR2 FQGNSA. The CDR3 runs 14 residues. The CDR3 DNA reads as TGTGCCAGCAGCTCCCTAACAGGGAGGGATGGCTACACCTTC. As protein: CASSSLTGRDGYTF.

The CDR3 loop reads CASSLTGNGELFF. The DNA of the CDR3 is TGTGCCAGCAGCTTAACGGGGAACGGGGAGCTGTTTTTT. The chain links TRBV7-3 to TRBJ2-2; D is ambiguous. The CDR3 runs to 13 residues. V lost 0 bases and J lost 7, with 6 bases in between. Germline V lookup: CDR1 SGHTA, CDR2 FQGTGA.

The genes are TRBV3-1 (or the pseudogene TRBV3-2) and TRBJ1-1, with D perhaps matching TRBD1 (5 bases). The germline V and J ends were trimmed by 0 bases and 7 bases, with 9 bases remaining between them. CDR1 and CDR2 (germline): LGHDT, YNNKEL (reference sequence). The CDR3 runs to 13 residues. CDR3 DNA: TGTGCCAGCAGCCAAGATTGGGGGATTGAAGCTTTCTTT. This encodes CASSQDWGIEAFF.

This clone was seen more than once but under ten times. The chain employs TRBV10-3 and TRBJ1-1; D is unclear. V was pared by 6 bases and J by 3 bases, with 5 bases between. Germline V gene sequence: CDR1 ENHRY, CDR2 SYGVKD. The length of the CDR3 is 11 residues. The CDR3 DNA reads as TGTGCCATCAGCGGTGACACTGAAGCTTTCTTT. Its translation: CAISGDTEAFF.

The J gene is TRBJ2-3, the V gene TRBV6-6; D is perhaps TRBD2 (5 bases). This CDR3 comprises 12 residues. V lost 0 bases and J 9 bases, leaving 7 bases between the germline ends. Germline V gene data show CDR1 as MNHNY and CDR2 as SVGAGI (reference sequence). The CDR3 loop reads CASSYSSDTQYF. The CDR3 DNA sequence: TGTGCCAGCAGTTACTCTAGCGACACGCAGTATTTT.

This clone was counted a few times. The gene calls are TRBV29-1 and TRBJ1-3; 8 bases are a match to TRBD1. V shed 5 bases and J 0 bases; nucleotides not matched to a gene: 6. The CDR3 is 15 amino acids. Germline-derived CDR1 and CDR2 are SQVTM and ANQGSEA. In DNA, the CDR3 is TGCAGCGTTAGGTGGGGACAGGACTCTGGAAACACCATATATTTT. It codes for CSVRWGQDSGNTIYF.

This clone was seen a few times. The J gene is TRBJ1-2, the V gene TRBV6-6; a possible D gene is TRBD1 (5 bases). V lost 5 bases and J 0 bases, leaving 16 bases between the germline ends. From germline, CDR1 is MNHNY and CDR2 SVGAGI (reference sequence). CDR3 length: 16 residues. The DNA of the CDR3 is TGTGCCAGCAGTCGGGACGGTCAAGGAGCTAACTATGGCTACACCTTC. Amino acids: CASSRDGQGANYGYTF.